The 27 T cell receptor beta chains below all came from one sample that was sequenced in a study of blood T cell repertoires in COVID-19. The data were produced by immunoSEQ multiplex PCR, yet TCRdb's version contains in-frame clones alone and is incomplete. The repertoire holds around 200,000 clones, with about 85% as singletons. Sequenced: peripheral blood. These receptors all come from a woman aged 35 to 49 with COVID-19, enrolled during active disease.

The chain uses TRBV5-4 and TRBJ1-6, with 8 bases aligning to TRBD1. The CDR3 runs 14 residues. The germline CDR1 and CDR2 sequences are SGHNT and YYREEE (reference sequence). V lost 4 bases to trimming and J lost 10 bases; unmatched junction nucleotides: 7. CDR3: CASSQQGEQSPLHF. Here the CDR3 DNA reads TGTGCCAGCAGCCAACAGGGGGAACAGTCACCCCTCCACTTT.

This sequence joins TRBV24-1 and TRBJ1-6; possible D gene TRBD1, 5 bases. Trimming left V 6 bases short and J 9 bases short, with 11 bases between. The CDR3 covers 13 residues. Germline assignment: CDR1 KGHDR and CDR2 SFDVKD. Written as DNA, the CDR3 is TGTGCCACCAGTCCAGGGCCTGGTTCACCCCTCCACTTT. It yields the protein CATSPGPGSPLHF.

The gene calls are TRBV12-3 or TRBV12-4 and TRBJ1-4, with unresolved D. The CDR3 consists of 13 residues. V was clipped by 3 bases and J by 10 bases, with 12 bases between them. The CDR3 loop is CASSFNRLGKLFF. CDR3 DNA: TGTGCCAGCAGTTTCAACCGTCTCGGAAAACTGTTTTTT.

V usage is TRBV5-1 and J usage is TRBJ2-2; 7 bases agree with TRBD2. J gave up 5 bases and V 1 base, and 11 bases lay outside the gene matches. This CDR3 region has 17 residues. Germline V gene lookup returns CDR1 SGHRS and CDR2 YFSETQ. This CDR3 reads CASSLNPRGRETGELFF. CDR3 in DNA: TGCGCCAGCAGCTTGAATCCCCGAGGGAGGGAAACCGGGGAGCTGTTTTTT.

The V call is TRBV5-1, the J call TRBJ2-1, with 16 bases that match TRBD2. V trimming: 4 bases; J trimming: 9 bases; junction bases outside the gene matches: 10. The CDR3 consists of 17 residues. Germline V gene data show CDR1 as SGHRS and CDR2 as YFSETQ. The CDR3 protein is CASSTGLAGGPVGEQFF. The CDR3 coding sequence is TGCGCCAGCAGCACGGGACTAGCGGGAGGGCCGGTGGGTGAGCAGTTCTTC.

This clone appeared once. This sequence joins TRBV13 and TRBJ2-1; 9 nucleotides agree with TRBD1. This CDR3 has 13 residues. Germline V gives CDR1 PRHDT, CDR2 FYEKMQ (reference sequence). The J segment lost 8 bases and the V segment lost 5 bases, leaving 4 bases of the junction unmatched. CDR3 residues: CASSRGQGDEQFF. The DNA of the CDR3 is TGTGCCAGCAGCAGGGGACAGGGTGATGAGCAGTTCTTC.

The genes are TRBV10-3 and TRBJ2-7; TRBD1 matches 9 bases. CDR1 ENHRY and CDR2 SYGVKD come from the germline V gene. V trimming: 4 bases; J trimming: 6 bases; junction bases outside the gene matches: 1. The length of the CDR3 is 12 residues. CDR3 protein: CAISGTGAEQYF. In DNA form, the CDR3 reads TGTGCCATCAGTGGGACAGGGGCCGAGCAGTACTTC.

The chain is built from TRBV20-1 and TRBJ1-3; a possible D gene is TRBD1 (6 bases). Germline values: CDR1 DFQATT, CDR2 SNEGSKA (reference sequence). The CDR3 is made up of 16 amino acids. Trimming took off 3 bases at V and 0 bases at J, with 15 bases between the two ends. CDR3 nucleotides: TGCAGTGCTAGTAAGTGGTCGGACAGCTCTGGAAACACCATATATTTT. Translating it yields CSASKWSDSSGNTIYF.

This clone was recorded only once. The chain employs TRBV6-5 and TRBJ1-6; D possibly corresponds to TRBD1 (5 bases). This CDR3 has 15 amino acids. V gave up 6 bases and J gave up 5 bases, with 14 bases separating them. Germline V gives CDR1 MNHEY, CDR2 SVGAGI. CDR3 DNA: TGTGCCAGCAGCTACCCACAGGTGAATAATTCACCCCTCCACTTT. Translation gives CASSYPQVNNSPLHF.

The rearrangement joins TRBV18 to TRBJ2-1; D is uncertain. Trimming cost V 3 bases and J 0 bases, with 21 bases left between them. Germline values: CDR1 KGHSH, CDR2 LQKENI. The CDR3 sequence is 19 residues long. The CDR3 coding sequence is TGTGCCAGCTCACCGACCTTGTTACGAGCTAGAAGCTCCTACAATGAGCAGTTCTTC. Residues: CASSPTLLRARSSYNEQFF. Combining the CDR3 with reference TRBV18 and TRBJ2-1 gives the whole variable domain NAGVMQNPRHLVRRRGQEARLRCSPMKGHSHVYWYRQLPEEGLKFMVYLQKENIIDESGMPKERFSAEFPKEGPSILRIQQVVRGDSAAYFCASSPTLLRARSSYNEQFFGPGTRLTVL.

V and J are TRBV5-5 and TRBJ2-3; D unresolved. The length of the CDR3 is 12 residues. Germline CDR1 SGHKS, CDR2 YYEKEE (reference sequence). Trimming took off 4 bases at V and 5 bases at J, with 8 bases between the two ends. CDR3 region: CASSLERDTQYF. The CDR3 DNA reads TGTGCCAGCAGCCTCGAGAGAGATACGCAGTATTTT.

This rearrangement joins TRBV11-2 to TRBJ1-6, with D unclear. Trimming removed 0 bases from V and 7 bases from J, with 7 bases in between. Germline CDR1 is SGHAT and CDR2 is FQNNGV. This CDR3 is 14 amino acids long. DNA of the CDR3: TGTGCCAGCAGCTTAGAGGGCAGAAATTCACCCCTCCACTTT. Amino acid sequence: CASSLEGRNSPLHF. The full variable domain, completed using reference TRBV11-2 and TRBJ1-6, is EAGVAQSPRYKIIEKRQSVAFWCNPISGHATLYWYQQILGQGPKLLIQFQNNGVVDDSQLPKDRFSAERLKGVDSTLKIQPAKLEDSAVYLCASSLEGRNSPLHFGNGTRLTVT.

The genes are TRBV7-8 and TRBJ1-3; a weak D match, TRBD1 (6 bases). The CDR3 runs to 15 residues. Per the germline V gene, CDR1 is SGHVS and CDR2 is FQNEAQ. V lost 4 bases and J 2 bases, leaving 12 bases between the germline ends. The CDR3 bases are TGTGCCAGCAGCTCCGGCAGGGGAGCTGGAAACACCATATATTTT. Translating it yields CASSSGRGAGNTIYF.

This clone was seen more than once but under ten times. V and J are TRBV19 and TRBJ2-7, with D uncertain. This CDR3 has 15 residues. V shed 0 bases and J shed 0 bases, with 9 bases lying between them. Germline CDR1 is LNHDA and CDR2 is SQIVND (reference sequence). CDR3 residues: CASSIDWSSSYEQYF. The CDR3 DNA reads TGTGCCAGTAGTATAGATTGGAGTAGCTCCTACGAGCAGTACTTC.

The CDR3 loop reads CSTLDRDWTDTQYF. The CDR3 region has the DNA TGCAGCACCTTAGACAGGGATTGGACAGATACGCAGTATTTT. The V and J genes are TRBV29-1 and TRBJ2-3, with 7 nucleotides matching TRBD1. Germline assignment: CDR1 SQVTM and CDR2 ANQGSEA. The ends lost 8 bases at V and 3 bases at J; junction bases unmatched: 11. This CDR3 region has 14 residues.

The CDR3 here is CASSPGTGKYPQYF. In nucleotides, the CDR3 is TGTGCCAGCAGTCCCGGGACAGGGAAGTACCCGCAGTACTTC. The V gene is TRBV2, the J gene TRBJ2-7; 9 bases fit TRBD1. The germline gives CDR1 SNHLY, CDR2 FYNNEI. V shed 5 bases, J shed 9 bases, and the junction held 11 bases outside the gene matches. The CDR3 totals 14 residues.

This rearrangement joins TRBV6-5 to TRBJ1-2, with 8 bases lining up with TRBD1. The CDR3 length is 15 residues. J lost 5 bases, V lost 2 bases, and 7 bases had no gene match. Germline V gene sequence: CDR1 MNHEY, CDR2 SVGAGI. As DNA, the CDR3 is TGTGCCAGCAGTTACGCCCAGGGGGCGAGTTATGGCTACACCTTC. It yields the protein CASSYAQGASYGYTF.

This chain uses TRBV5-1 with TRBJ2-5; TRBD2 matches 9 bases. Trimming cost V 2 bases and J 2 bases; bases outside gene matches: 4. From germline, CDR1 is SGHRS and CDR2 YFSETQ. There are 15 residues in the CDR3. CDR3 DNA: TGCGCCAGCAGCTTTAGCGGGAGCCTACAAGAGACCCAGTACTTC. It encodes CASSFSGSLQETQYF.

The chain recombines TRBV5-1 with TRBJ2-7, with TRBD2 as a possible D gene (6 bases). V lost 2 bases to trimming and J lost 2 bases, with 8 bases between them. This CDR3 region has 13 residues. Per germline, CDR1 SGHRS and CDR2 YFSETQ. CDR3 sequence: CASSLAGPYEQYF. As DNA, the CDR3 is TGCGCCAGCAGCTTAGCGGGCCCCTACGAGCAGTACTTC.

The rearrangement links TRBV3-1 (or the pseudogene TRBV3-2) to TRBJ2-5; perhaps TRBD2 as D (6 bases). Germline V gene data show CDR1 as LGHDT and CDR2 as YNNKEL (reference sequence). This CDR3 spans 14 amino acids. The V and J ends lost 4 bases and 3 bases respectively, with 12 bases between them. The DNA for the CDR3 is TGTGCCAGCAGCCCGCGGGGCCTAAAAGAGACCCAGTACTTC. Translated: CASSPRGLKETQYF.

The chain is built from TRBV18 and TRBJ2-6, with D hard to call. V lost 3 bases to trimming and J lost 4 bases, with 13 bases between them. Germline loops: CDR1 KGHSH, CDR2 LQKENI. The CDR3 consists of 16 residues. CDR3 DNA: TGTGCCAGCTCACCCCTTTTAGTGGAGGGGGCCAACGTCCTGACTTTC. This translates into CASSPLLVEGANVLTF.

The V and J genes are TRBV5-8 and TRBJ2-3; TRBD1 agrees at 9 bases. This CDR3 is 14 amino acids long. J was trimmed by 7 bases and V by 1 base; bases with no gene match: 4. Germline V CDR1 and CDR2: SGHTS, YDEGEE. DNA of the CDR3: TGTGCCAGCAGCTTGCCGGACAGGGGACATACGCAGTATTTT. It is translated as CASSLPDRGHTQYF. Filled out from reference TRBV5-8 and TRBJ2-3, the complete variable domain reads EAGVTQSPTHLIKTRGQQATLRCSPISGHTSVYWYQQALGLGLQFLLWYDEGEERNRGNFPPRFSGRQFPNYSSELNVNALELEDSALYLCASSLPDRGHTQYFGPGTRLTVL.

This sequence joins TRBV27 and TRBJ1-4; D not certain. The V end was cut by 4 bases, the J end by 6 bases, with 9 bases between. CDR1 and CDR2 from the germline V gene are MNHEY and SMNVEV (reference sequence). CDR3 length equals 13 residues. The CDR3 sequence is CASSWREDEKLFF. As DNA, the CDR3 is TGTGCCAGCAGTTGGCGGGAAGATGAAAAACTGTTTTTT.

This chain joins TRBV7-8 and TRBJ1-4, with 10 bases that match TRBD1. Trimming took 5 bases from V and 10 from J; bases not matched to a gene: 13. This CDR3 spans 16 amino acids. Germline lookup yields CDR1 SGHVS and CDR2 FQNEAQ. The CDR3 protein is CASSPEGQGSNGKLFF. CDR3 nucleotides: TGTGCCAGCAGCCCAGAGGGACAGGGGAGTAACGGAAAACTGTTTTTT.

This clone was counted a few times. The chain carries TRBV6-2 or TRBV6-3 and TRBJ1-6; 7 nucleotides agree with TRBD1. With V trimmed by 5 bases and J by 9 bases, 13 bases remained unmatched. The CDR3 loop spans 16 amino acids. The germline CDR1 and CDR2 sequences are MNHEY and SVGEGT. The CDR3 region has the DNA TGTGCCAGCAGTATGACAGGGAGAGAATTTCGTTCACCCCTCCACTTT. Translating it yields CASSMTGREFRSPLHF.

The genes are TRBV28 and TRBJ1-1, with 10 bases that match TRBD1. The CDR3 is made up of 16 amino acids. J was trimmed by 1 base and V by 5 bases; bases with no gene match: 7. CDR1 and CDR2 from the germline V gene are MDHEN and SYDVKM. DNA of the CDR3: TGTGCCAGCAGTCCCCCGGGACAGGGGTCGAACACTGAAGCTTTCTTT. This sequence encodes CASSPPGQGSNTEAFF.

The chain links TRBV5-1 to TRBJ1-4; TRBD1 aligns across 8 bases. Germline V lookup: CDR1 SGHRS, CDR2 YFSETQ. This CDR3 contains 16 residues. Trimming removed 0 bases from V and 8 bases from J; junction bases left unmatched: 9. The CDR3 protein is CASSLEGTGPWEKLFF. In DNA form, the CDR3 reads TGCGCCAGCAGCTTGGAAGGGACAGGCCCCTGGGAAAAACTGTTTTTT.